This note documents a single TCR beta chain sequence. What it binds is unknown. This entry belongs to a study of T cell responses to AZD1222 COVID-19 vaccine. Study-level results: Only 5 or 6 individuals given AZD1222 were seropositive at baseline.

V lost 8 bases to trimming and J lost 4 bases, with 17 bases between them. The CDR3 length is 14 residues. Per the germline V gene, CDR1 is MDHEN and CDR2 is SYDVKM. Sequenced by immunoSEQ multiplex PCR; TCRdb stores in-frame clones only, minus some. The sample has 150,000 to 180,000 clones, 85% to 90% seen once; the top ten hold about 9.8%. This clonotype originated in an adult who received the AZD1222 COVID-19 vaccine. The V gene is TRBV28, the J gene TRBJ1-2; TRBD1 is a possible D gene (5 bases). The sequenced sample was peripheral blood, obtained 28 days after the second AZD1222 dose. CDR3 protein: CASGLGGHGYGYTF. In DNA, the CDR3 is TGTGCCAGCGGCCTGGGGGGTCATGGCTATGGCTACACCTTC.